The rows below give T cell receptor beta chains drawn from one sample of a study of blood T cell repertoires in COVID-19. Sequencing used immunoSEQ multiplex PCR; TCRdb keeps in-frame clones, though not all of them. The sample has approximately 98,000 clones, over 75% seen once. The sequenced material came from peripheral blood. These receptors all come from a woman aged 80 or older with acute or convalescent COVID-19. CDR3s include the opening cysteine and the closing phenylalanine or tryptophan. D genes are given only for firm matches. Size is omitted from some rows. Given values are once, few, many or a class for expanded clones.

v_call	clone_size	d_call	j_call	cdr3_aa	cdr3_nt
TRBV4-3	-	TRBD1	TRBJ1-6	CASSQEQGVQSPLHF	TGCGCCAGCAGCCAAGAACAGGGGGTGCAGTCACCCCTCCACTTT
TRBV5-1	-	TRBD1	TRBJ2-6	CASSLGRTGQGVSGANVLTF	TGCGCCAGCAGCTTGGGGAGGACGGGACAGGGGGTGTCTGGGGCCAACGTCCTGACTTTC
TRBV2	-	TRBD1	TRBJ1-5	CASRGSGGNQPQHF	TGTGCCAGCAGGGGTTCAGGGGGGAATCAGCCCCAGCATTTT
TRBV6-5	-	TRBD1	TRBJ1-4	CASSRGTANEKLFF	TGTGCCAGCAGTCGCGGGACAGCTAATGAAAAACTGTTTTTT
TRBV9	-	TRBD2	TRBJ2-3	CASSVRTSGVADTQYF	TGTGCCAGCAGCGTCAGGACTAGCGGGGTCGCAGATACGCAGTATTTT
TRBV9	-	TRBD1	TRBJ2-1	CASSVSGTGFYNEQFF	TGTGCCAGCAGCGTATCCGGGACAGGATTTTACAATGAGCAGTTCTTC
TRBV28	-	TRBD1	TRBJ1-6	CASSFSGTGASPLHF	TGTGCCAGCAGTTTCTCCGGGACAGGGGCTTCACCCCTCCACTTT
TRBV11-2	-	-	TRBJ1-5	CASSLGAGRQPQHF	TGTGCCAGCAGCTTAGGTGCAGGTCGTCAGCCCCAGCATTTT
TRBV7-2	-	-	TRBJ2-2	CASSFGLNTGELFF	TGTGCCAGCAGCTTCGGACTTAACACCGGGGAGCTGTTTTTT
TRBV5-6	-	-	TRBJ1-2	CASSPEVALGYTF	TGTGCCAGCAGCCCCGAGGTGGCCCTCGGCTACACCTTC
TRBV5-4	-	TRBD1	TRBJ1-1	CASSSGQGWTEAFF	TGTGCCAGCAGCTCGGGACAGGGGTGGACTGAAGCTTTCTTT
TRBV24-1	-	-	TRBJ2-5	CATSEWRAGGQETQYF	TGTGCCACCAGTGAATGGAGGGCAGGGGGCCAAGAGACCCAGTACTTC
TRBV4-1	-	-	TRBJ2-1	CASSQDQGQYNEQFF	TGCGCCAGCAGCCAAGACCAGGGGCAATACAATGAGCAGTTCTTC
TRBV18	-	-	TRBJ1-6	CASSPAARLNSPLHF	TGTGCCAGCTCACCCGCAGCGAGGCTTAATTCACCCCTCCACTTT
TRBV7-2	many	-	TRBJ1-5	CASSLAPDQPQHF	TGTGCCAGCAGCTTAGCCCCGGATCAGCCCCAGCATTTT
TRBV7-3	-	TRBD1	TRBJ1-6	CASSLQGASPLHF	TGTGCCAGCAGCTTACAGGGGGCTTCACCCCTCCACTTT
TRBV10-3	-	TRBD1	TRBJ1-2	CAISPGQGFYGYTF	TGTGCCATCAGTCCGGGACAGGGCTTCTATGGCTACACCTTC
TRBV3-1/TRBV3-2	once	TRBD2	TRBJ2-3	CASSQTMLAVFSSTDTQYF	TGTGCCAGCAGCCAAACTATGCTAGCGGTATTCTCTAGCACAGATACGCAGTATTTT
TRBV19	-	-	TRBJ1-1	CASSGAANTEAFF	TGTGCCAGTAGTGGGGCGGCGAACACTGAAGCTTTCTTT
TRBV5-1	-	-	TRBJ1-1	CASSLEPGSTEAFF	TGCGCCAGCAGCTTGGAGCCGGGGAGCACTGAAGCTTTCTTT
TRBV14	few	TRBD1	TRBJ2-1	CASSILQGASYNEQFF	TGTGCCAGCAGCATACTACAGGGGGCATCCTACAATGAGCAGTTCTTC
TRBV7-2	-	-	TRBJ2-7	CASSYRDEQYF	TGTGCCAGCAGCTACCGGGACGAGCAGTACTTC
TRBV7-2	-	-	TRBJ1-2	CASSLGRLNYGYTF	TGTGCCAGCAGCTTAGGCAGGCTTAACTATGGCTACACCTTC
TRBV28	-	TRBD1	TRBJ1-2	CASSQTRDRGGGYTF	TGTGCCAGCAGTCAGACCCGCGACAGGGGAGGGGGCTACACCTTC
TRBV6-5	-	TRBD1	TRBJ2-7	CASRSLGQTYEQYF	TGTGCCAGCAGGTCGTTGGGACAGACCTACGAGCAGTACTTC
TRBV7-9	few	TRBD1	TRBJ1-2	CASSPQGTGNFYGYTF	TGTGCCAGCAGCCCTCAAGGGACAGGAAATTTTTATGGCTACACCTTC
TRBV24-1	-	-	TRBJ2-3	CATSDPASRGTSTDTQYF	TGTGCCACCAGTGATCCAGCCAGTCGCGGAACTAGCACAGATACGCAGTATTTT
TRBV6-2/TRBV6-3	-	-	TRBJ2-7	CASSYPSRGGNEQYF	TGTGCCAGCAGTTACCCGAGCAGGGGAGGGAACGAGCAGTACTTC
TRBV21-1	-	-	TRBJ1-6	CASNENRDRANSPLHF	TGTGCCAGCAACGAGAACCGGGACAGGGCAAATTCACCCCTCCACTTT
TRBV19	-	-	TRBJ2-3	CASSRRGGPYTDTQYF	TGTGCCAGTAGTAGGAGGGGGGGGCCGTACACAGATACGCAGTATTTT
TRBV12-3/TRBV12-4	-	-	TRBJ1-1	CASRAGVNTEAFF	TGTGCCAGCAGGGCGGGAGTGAACACTGAAGCTTTCTTT
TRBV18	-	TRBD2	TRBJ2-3	CASSPPNSGTDTQYF	TGTGCCAGCTCACCACCAAATAGCGGGACAGATACGCAGTATTTT
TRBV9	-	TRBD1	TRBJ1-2	CASSEGTGYYGYTF	TGTGCCAGCAGCGAGGGGACAGGGTACTATGGCTACACCTTC
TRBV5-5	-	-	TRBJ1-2	CASSFNRDGYTF	TGTGCCAGCAGCTTCAACAGGGATGGCTACACCTTC
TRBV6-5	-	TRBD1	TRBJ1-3	CATSTGMGNTIYF	TGTGCCACCTCGACAGGGATGGGAAACACCATATATTTT
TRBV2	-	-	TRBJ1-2	CASSAVTAGGYTF	TGTGCCAGCAGTGCTGTAACAGCCGGTGGCTACACCTTC
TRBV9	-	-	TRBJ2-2	CASSVGVTNTGELFF	TGTGCCAGCAGCGTAGGCGTAACTAACACCGGGGAGCTGTTTTTT
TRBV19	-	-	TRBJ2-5	CASRRQSPGETQYF	TGTGCCAGTAGAAGACAGTCCCCAGGGGAGACCCAGTACTTC
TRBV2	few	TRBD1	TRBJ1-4	CASIVATGGGSEKLFF	TGTGCCAGCATCGTGGCCACAGGGGGTGGGAGTGAAAAACTGTTTTTT
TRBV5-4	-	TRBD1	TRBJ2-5	CASSLGDRAQETQYF	TGTGCCAGCAGCTTGGGGGACAGAGCCCAAGAGACCCAGTACTTC
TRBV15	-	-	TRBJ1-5	CATSRVSQDQPQHF	TGTGCCACCAGCAGAGTCTCACAGGATCAGCCCCAGCATTTT
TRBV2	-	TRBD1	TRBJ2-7	CASSEGERQGKYF	TGTGCCAGCAGTGAAGGAGAGAGACAGGGGAAGTACTTC
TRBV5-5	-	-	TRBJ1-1	CASSPVNTEAFF	TGTGCCAGCAGCCCAGTTAACACTGAAGCTTTCTTT
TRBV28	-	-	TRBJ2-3	CASSFGKVDTQYF	TGTGCCAGCAGTTTCGGTAAAGTAGATACGCAGTATTTT
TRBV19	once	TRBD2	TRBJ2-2	CASSIREGTGELFF	TGTGCCAGTAGTATAAGGGAGGGGACCGGGGAGCTGTTTTTT
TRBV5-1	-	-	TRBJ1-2	CASSPLSGGGYGYTF	TGCGCCAGCAGCCCCTTAAGCGGAGGAGGCTATGGCTACACCTTC
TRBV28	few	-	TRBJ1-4	CASSLKFREKLFF	TGTGCCAGCAGTTTAAAATTCAGGGAAAAACTGTTTTTT
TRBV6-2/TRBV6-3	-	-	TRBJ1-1	CASSSRGGDTEAFF	TGTGCCAGCAGTTCCAGGGGCGGAGACACTGAAGCTTTCTTT
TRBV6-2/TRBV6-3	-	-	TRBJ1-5	CASSYSSQARNQPQHF	TGTGCCAGCAGTTACTCTTCGCAGGCCAGGAATCAGCCCCAGCATTTT
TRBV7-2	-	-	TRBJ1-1	CASSPPGRGLGTEAFF	TGTGCCAGCAGCCCACCAGGTAGAGGGCTAGGCACTGAAGCTTTCTTT